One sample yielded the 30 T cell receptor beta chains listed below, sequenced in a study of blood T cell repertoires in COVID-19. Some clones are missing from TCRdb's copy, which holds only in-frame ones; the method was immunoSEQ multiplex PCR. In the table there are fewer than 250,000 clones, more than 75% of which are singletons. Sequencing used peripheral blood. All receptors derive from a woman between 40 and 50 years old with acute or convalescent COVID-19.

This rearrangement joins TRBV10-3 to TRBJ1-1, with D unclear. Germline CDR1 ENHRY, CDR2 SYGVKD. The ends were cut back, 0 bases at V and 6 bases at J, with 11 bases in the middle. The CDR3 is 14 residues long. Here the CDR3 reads CAISESWEGAEAFF. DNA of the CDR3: TGTGCCATCAGTGAGTCTTGGGAGGGCGCTGAAGCTTTCTTT.

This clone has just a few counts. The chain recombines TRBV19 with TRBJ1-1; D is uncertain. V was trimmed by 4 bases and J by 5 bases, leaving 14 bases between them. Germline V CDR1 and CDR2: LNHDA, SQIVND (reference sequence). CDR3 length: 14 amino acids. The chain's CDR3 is CASSKGDGRTEAFF. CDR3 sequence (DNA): TGTGCCAGTAGTAAAGGAGATGGGAGGACTGAAGCTTTCTTT.

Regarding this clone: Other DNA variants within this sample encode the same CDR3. The CDR3 spells CASSIGQNTGELFF. CDR3 sequence (DNA): TGTGCCAGTAGTATAGGACAGAACACCGGGGAGCTGTTTTTT. This chain uses TRBV19 with TRBJ2-2; D is ambiguous. V shed 1 base and J shed 1 base, with 4 bases lying between them. The CDR3 runs to 14 residues. Germline V gene lookup returns CDR1 LNHDA and CDR2 SQIVND (reference sequence).

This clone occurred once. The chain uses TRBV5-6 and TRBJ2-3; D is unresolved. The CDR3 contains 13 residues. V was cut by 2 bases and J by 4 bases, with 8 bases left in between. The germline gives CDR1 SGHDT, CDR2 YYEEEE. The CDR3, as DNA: TGTGCCAGCAGCTTCGTTGGGCCAGATACGCAGTATTTT. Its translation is CASSFVGPDTQYF.

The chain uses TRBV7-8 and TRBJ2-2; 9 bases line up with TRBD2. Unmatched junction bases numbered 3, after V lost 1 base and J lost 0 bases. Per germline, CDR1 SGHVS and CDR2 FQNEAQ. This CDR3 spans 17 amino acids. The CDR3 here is CASSLGERGANTGELFF. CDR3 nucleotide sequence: TGTGCCAGCAGCTTAGGGGAGCGGGGGGCGAACACCGGGGAGCTGTTTTTT.

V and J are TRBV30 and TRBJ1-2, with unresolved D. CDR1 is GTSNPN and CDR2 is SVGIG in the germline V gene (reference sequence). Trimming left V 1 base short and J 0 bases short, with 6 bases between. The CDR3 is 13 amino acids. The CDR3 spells CAWSDQANYGYTF. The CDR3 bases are TGTGCCTGGAGTGACCAGGCTAACTATGGCTACACCTTC. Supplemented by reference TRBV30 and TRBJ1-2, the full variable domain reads SQTIHQWPATLVQPVGSPLSLECTVEGTSNPNLYWYRQAAGRGLQLLFYSVGIGQISSEVPQNLSASRPQDRQFILSSKKLLLSDSGFYLCAWSDQANYGYTFGSGTRLTVV.

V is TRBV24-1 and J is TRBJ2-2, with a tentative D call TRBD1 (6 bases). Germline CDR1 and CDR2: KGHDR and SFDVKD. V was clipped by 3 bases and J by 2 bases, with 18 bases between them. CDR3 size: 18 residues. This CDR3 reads CATSDPKGESGNTGELFF. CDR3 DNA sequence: TGTGCCACCAGTGATCCCAAGGGGGAATCAGGCAACACCGGGGAGCTGTTTTTT.

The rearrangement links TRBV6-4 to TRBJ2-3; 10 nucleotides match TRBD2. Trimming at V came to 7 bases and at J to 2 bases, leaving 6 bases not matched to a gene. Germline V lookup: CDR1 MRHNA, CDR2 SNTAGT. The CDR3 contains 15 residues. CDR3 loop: CASKRTSGTTDTQYF. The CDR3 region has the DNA TGTGCCAGCAAGAGGACTAGCGGTACCACAGATACGCAGTATTTT.

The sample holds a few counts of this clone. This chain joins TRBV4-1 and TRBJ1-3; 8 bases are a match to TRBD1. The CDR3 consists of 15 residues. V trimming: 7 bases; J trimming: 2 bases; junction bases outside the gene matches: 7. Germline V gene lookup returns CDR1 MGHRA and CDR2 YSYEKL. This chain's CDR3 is CASKMDRATGNTIYF. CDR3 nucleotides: TGCGCCAGCAAGATGGACAGGGCCACTGGAAACACCATATATTTT.

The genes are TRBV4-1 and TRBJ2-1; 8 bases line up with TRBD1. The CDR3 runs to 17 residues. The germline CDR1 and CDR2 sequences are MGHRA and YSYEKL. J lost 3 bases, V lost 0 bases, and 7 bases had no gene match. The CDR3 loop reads CASSQDPNRGDYNEQFF. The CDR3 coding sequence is TGCGCCAGCAGCCAAGACCCCAACAGGGGGGACTACAATGAGCAGTTCTTC.

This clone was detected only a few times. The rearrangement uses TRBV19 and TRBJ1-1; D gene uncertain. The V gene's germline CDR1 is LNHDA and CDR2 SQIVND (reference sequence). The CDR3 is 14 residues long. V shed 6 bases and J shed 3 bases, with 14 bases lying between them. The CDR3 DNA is TGTGCCAGTAGGCCAGACGGGGTAGACACTGAAGCTTTCTTT. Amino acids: CASRPDGVDTEAFF.

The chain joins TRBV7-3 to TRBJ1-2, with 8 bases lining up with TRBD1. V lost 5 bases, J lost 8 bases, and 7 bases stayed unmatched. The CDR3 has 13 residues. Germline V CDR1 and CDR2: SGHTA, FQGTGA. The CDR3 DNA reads TGTGCCAGCAGCAGACAGGGGAGGGGAGGCTACACCTTC. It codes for CASSRQGRGGYTF.

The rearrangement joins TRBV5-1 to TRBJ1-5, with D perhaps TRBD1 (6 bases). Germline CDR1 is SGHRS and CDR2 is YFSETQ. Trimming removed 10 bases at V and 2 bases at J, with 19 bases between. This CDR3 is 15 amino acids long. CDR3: CARWAGGAGNQPQHF. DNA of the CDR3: TGCGCCCGCTGGGCGGGGGGGGCGGGCAATCAGCCCCAGCATTTT.

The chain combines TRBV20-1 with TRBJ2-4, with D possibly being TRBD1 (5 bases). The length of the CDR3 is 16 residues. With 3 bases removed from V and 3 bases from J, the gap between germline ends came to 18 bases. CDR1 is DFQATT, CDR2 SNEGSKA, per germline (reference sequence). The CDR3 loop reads CSASTSGRGVKNIQYF. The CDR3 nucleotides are TGCAGTGCTAGTACGTCCGGAAGGGGCGTCAAAAACATTCAGTACTTC.

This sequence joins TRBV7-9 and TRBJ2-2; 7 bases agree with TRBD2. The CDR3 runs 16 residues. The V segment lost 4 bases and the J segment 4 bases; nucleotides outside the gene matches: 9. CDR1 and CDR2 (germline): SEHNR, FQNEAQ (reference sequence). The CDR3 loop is CASSSAGGTLTGELFF. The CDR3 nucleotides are TGTGCCAGCAGCTCCGCCGGGGGGACCCTCACCGGGGAGCTGTTTTTT.

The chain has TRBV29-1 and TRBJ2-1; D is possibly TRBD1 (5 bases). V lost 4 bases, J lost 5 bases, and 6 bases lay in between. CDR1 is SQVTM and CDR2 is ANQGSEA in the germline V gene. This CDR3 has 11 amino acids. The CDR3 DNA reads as TGCAGCGTTGCCAGGGACAATGAGCAGTTCTTC. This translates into CSVARDNEQFF.

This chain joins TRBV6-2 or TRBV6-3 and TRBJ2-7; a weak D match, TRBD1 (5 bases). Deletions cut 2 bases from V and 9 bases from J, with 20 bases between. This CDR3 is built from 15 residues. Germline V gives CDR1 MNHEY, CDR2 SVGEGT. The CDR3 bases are TGTGCCAGCAGTTACGATTCCAGGGCCCTAGTAGGGCAGTACTTC. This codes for CASSYDSRALVGQYF.

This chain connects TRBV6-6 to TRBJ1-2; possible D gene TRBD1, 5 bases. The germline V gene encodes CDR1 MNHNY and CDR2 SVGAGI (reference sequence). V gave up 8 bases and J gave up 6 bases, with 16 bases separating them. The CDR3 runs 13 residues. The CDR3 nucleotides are TGTGCCAGCGCGCTCGTGGGAGGGGATGGCTACACCTTC. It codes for CASALVGGDGYTF.

The CDR3 is CASSYSTTRLTGELFF. The CDR3 DNA reads TGTGCCAGCAGTTACTCGACTACCCGTCTGACCGGGGAGCTGTTTTTT. The chain joins TRBV6-2 or TRBV6-3 to TRBJ2-2; TRBD2 might be the D (5 bases). The CDR3 runs 16 residues. CDR1 and CDR2 from the germline V gene are MNHEY and SVGEGT. V was trimmed by 0 bases and J by 5 bases, leaving 13 bases between them.

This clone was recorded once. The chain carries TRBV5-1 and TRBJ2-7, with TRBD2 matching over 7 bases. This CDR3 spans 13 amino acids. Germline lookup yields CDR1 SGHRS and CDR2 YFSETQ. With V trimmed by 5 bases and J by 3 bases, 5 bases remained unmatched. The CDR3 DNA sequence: TGCGCCAGCAGTGCGGGGGACTACTACGAGCAGTACTTC. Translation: CASSAGDYYEQYF.

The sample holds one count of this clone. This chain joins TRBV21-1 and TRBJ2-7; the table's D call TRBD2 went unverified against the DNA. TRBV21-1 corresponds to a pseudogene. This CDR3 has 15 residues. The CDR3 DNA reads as TGTGCCAGCAGCAGCCGGGAAAGTATTTCCTACGAGCAGTACTTC. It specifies CASSSRESISYEQYF.

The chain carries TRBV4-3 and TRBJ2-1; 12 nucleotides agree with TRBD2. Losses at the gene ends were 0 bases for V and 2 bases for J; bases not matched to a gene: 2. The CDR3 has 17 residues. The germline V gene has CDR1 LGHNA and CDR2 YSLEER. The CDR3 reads CASSQDRTSGTYNEQFF. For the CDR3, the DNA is TGCGCCAGCAGCCAAGATCGGACTAGCGGGACCTACAATGAGCAGTTCTTC.

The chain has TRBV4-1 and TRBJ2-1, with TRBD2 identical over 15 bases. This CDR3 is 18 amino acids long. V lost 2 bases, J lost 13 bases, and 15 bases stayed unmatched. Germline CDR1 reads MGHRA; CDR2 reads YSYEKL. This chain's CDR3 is CASSQLDMGLAGGSGQFF. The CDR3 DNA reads TGCGCCAGCAGCCAACTCGACATGGGACTAGCGGGAGGATCGGGTCAGTTCTTC.

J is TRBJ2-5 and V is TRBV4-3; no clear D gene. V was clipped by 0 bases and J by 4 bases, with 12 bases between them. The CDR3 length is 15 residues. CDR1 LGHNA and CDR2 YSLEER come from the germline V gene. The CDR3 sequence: CASSQDESTVETQYF. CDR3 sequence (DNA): TGCGCCAGCAGCCAAGATGAGAGCACTGTAGAGACCCAGTACTTC.

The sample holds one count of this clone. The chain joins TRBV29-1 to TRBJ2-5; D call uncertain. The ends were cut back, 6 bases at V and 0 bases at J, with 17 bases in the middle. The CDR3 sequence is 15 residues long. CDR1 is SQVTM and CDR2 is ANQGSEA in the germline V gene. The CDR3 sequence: CSVYFIRLYQETQYF. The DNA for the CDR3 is TGCAGCGTATACTTTATCAGGTTATACCAAGAGACCCAGTACTTC.

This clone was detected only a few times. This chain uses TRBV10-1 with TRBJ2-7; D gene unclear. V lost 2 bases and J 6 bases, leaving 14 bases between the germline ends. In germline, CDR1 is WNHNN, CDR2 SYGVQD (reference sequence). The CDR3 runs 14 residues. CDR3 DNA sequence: TGCGCCAGCAGTGAGCACACCCGAGGTATCGAGCAGTACTTC. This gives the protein CASSEHTRGIEQYF.

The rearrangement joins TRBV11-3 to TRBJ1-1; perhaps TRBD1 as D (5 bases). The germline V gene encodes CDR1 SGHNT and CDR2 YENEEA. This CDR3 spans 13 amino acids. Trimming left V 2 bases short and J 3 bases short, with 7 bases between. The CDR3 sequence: CASSLQGDTEAFF. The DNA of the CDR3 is TGTGCCAGCAGCTTACAGGGTGACACTGAAGCTTTCTTT.

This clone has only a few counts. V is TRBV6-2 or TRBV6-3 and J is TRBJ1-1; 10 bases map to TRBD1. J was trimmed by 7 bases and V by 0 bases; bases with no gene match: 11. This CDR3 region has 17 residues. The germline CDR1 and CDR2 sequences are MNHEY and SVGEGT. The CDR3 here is CASSYSRLGQGMYEAFF. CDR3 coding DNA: TGTGCCAGCAGTTACTCGAGATTGGGACAGGGGATGTATGAAGCTTTCTTT.

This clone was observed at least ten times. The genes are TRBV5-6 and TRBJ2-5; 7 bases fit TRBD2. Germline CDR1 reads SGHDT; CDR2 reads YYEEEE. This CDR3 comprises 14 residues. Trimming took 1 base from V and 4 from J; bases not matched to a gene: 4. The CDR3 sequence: CASSLWGEGETQYF. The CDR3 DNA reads TGTGCCAGCAGCTTGTGGGGGGAGGGAGAGACCCAGTACTTC.

CDR3 sequence: CASSPAQTQETQYF. The DNA of the CDR3 is TGTGCCAGCAGTCCCGCCCAGACACAAGAGACCCAGTACTTC. V usage is TRBV27 and J usage is TRBJ2-5, with D uncertain. The V and J ends lost 5 bases and 2 bases respectively, with 12 bases between them. The CDR3 runs 14 residues. Germline CDR1 is MNHEY and CDR2 is SMNVEV (reference sequence).